The 5 T cell receptor beta chains listed next were all sequenced from one sample in a study of blood T cell repertoires in COVID-19. The table came from immunoSEQ multiplex PCR; TCRdb's copy has only in-frame clones and leaves some out. The sample consists of a few hundred thousand clones, around 85% of them appearing once. Sequencing was performed on PBMCs or T cells enriched from blood (not recorded which). The receptors here all came from a woman aged 50 to 60 in a cohort exposed to, infected with or recovered from COVID-19 (not recorded which).

The sample holds a few counts of this clone. The sample carries other DNA sequences with the same CDR3. The chain employs TRBV19 and TRBJ1-2, with D unclear. The V and J ends lost 3 bases and 4 bases respectively, with 9 bases between them. This CDR3 contains 13 residues. Germline lookup yields CDR1 LNHDA and CDR2 SQIVND (reference sequence). CDR3 in amino acids: CASSIGAGYGYTF. The CDR3, as DNA: TGTGCCAGTAGTATCGGCGCAGGCTATGGCTACACCTTC.

V and J are TRBV5-1 and TRBJ1-1; tentatively, D is TRBD1 (6 bases). The CDR3 totals 15 residues. Trimming left V 4 bases short and J 5 bases short, with 18 bases between. The germline CDR1 and CDR2 sequences are SGHRS and YFSETQ. CDR3 loop: CASSQGGQGLTEAFF. The CDR3 DNA sequence: TGCGCCAGCAGCCAAGGTGGCCAGGGGTTGACTGAAGCTTTCTTT.

For the CDR3, the DNA is TGTGCCAGCAGTTTCGGACTAGCGGGGGCAACAGATACGCAGTATTTT. It specifies CASSFGLAGATDTQYF. This rearrangement joins TRBV28 to TRBJ2-3; 13 bases align to TRBD2. In germline, CDR1 is MDHEN, CDR2 SYDVKM. V dropped 3 bases and J dropped 3; count of bases not matched to a gene: 3. The CDR3 length is 16 residues.

This clone was seen only once. V gene TRBV18 combines with J gene TRBJ1-3; no firm D call. Germline V gene data show CDR1 as KGHSH and CDR2 as LQKENI. The V gene lost 6 bases and the J gene lost 6 bases, with 12 bases spanning the gap. This CDR3 is 13 amino acids long. CDR3 loop: CASSTGEENTIYF. CDR3 nucleotides: TGTGCCAGCTCGACCGGGGAGGAAAACACCATATATTTT.

This chain connects TRBV10-1 to TRBJ2-7, with 7 nucleotides matching TRBD1. Germline lookup yields CDR1 WNHNN and CDR2 SYGVQD (reference sequence). V lost 3 bases, J lost 2 bases, and 4 bases stayed unmatched. The CDR3 has 14 residues. CDR3 nucleotides: TGCGCCAGCAGTGATAGGGGACAGACCTACGAGCAGTACTTC. Protein product: CASSDRGQTYEQYF.